This T cell receptor beta chain is drawn from a study of response to subunit inactivated influenza vaccine. Findings and limits, study-wide: Authors suggested each seasonal flu vaccination may recruit only limited numbers of new T cells.

CDR1 SGHTA and CDR2 FQGNSA come from the germline V gene. V shed 1 base and J shed 1 base, with 8 bases lying between them. The CDR3 totals 15 residues. TCRdb used MiXCR to reprocess the RT-PCR reads, holding one entry per CDR3 protein. Found here are about 300,000 distinct CDR3 sequences, about a fifth of them singletons; the top ten hold approximately 10%. This clonotype was seen a handful of times. Its antigen is as yet unknown. Specimen: PBMCs from blood, collected 21 months after vaccination. J is TRBJ1-3 and V is TRBV7-2; D is uncertain. The receptor was derived from a man between 50 and 69 years old who received an inactivated influenza vaccine. DNA of the CDR3: TGTGCCAGCAGCTTAGAGTCCCCTTCTGGAAACACCATATATTTT. It specifies CASSLESPSGNTIYF.